The rows below give T cell receptor beta chains drawn from one sample of a study of regulatory T cells. Here immunoSEQ multiplex PCR was the method, and the copy in TCRdb shows in-frame clones only, minus some. The sample lists approximately 31,000 clones; approximately 93% were seen once. Sequencing was done on a sample of conventional CD4+ T cells sorted from blood. The origin of the receptors is a child aged 2 to 15 with CD3G deficiency. The CDR3 runs from the conserved cysteine through the conserved F or W. The D gene is left open where the match is weak. Size tells how often a clone was seen (once, few, many) or the class of an expanded clone, and some rows leave it out.

CASSVTMNTEAFF,TGTGCCAGCAGTGTCACTATGAACACTGAAGCTTTCTTT,TRBJ1-1,.,.,TRBV6-1
CASSADRLNTEAFF,TGTGCCAGCAGTGCGGACCGACTGAACACTGAAGCTTTCTTT,TRBJ1-1,.,.,TRBV6-1
CASSLSPPLNTEAFF,TGTGCCAGCAGCTTAAGTCCTCCATTGAACACTGAAGCTTTCTTT,TRBJ1-1,.,.,TRBV7-9
CASSLSGYTEAFF,TGTGCCAGCAGCTTATCAGGTTACACTGAAGCTTTCTTT,TRBJ1-1,.,.,TRBV11-2
CASSYTGGREPQHF,TGTGCCAGTAGTTATACAGGGGGTCGGGAGCCCCAGCATTTT,TRBJ1-5,TRBD1,.,TRBV19
CASSFGSAQRVQVVDEQFF,TGCGCCAGCAGCTTCGGTAGCGCCCAGCGGGTTCAGGTTGTCGATGAGCAGTTCTTC,TRBJ2-1,.,.,TRBV5-1
CASSSRGLAGKETQYF,TGTGCCAGCAGCTCAAGAGGACTAGCGGGCAAAGAGACCCAGTACTTC,TRBJ2-5,TRBD2,.,TRBV7-3
CASSPPSGSPSYEQYF,TGTGCCAGCAGTCCTCCTAGCGGGAGCCCCTCCTACGAGCAGTACTTC,TRBJ2-7,TRBD2,.,TRBV28
CASRGQGGGQPQHF,TGTGCCAGCCGGGGACAGGGGGGGGGTCAGCCCCAGCATTTT,TRBJ1-5,TRBD1,.,TRBV6-1
CASSLFGDSGTQYF,TGTGCCAGCAGCTTATTTGGGGATAGCGGGACCCAGTACTTC,TRBJ2-5,.,.,TRBV7-9
CASSLQRDTDTQYF,TGTGCCAGCAGCTTGCAGCGGGACACAGATACGCAGTATTTT,TRBJ2-3,TRBD2,.,TRBV7-9
CASGTDVSYEQYF,TGTGCCAGCGGGACAGATGTCTCCTACGAGCAGTACTTC,TRBJ2-7,TRBD1,.,TRBV28
CASSPGDRGRYEQYF,TGTGCCAGCAGCCCGGGGGACAGGGGGCGCTACGAGCAGTACTTC,TRBJ2-7,TRBD1,.,TRBV7-9
CASSERGTEAFF,TGTGCCAGCAGTGAAAGAGGCACTGAAGCTTTCTTT,TRBJ1-1,.,.,TRBV6-1
CASSPGQSATNVLTF,TGTGCCAGTAGCCCGGGACAGTCCGCGACCAACGTCCTGACTTTC,TRBJ2-6,TRBD1,.,TRBV19
CASSLEGLPLVRDTQYF,TGTGCCAGCAGCTTAGAGGGACTCCCACTCGTAAGGGATACGCAGTATTTT,TRBJ2-3,.,.,TRBV7-3
CASSLARKNTGELFF,TGTGCCAGCAGCTTAGCCCGAAAGAACACCGGGGAGCTGTTTTTT,TRBJ2-2,.,once,TRBV7-8
CASSLVEGGEQYF,TGTGCCAGCAGCTTAGTAGAGGGAGGGGAGCAGTACTTC,TRBJ2-7,TRBD2,.,TRBV7-9
CASSLGLAAEQFF,TGCGCCAGCAGCTTGGGGCTAGCGGCCGAGCAGTTCTTC,TRBJ2-1,TRBD2,.,TRBV5-1
CASSLGGTANYGYTF,TGTGCCAGCAGTTTGGGAGGGACAGCCAACTATGGCTACACCTTC,TRBJ1-2,TRBD1,.,TRBV28
CASSTGSGYTF,TGTGCCAGCAGCACTGGGAGTGGCTACACCTTC,TRBJ1-2,.,.,TRBV28
CASSLVAGGFSGANVLTF,TGCGCCAGCAGCTTGGTTGCAGGGGGCTTCTCTGGGGCCAACGTCCTGACTTTC,TRBJ2-6,TRBD1,.,TRBV5-1
CASSDRPGQGFQPQHF,TGTGCCAGCAGTGATCGACCGGGACAGGGATTCCAGCCCCAGCATTTT,TRBJ1-5,TRBD1,.,TRBV25-1
CASSLSPLSYGYTF,TGCGCCAGCAGCTTGAGTCCACTCAGCTATGGCTACACCTTC,TRBJ1-2,.,.,TRBV5-1
CASSLGGASYQPQHF,TGTGCCAGCAGTTTAGGGGGCGCCTCTTATCAGCCCCAGCATTTT,TRBJ1-5,TRBD1,few,TRBV6-1
CASSSGAGTEAFF,TGTGCCAGCAGCTCCGGGGCGGGGACTGAAGCTTTCTTT,TRBJ1-1,.,.,TRBV11-2
CASSPAGTGGTGELFF,TGTGCCAGCAGCCCAGCCGGGACAGGGGGCACCGGGGAGCTGTTTTTT,TRBJ2-2,TRBD1,.,TRBV28
CASAAPGRAKEQYF,TGTGCCAGCGCCGCTCCGGGACGGGCGAAGGAGCAGTACTTC,TRBJ2-7,.,.,TRBV28
CASTLDREQYF,TGTGCCAGCACCCTAGACCGAGAGCAGTACTTC,TRBJ2-7,.,.,TRBV6-1
CASSSAGTPSNQPQHF,TGTGCCAGCAGTTCCGCCGGGACACCTAGCAATCAGCCCCAGCATTTT,TRBJ1-5,.,.,TRBV28
CASSPRRRATDTQYF,TGTGCCAGCAGTCCGCGGAGGAGGGCCACAGATACGCAGTATTTT,TRBJ2-3,.,.,TRBV28
CAWGLPGSTGELFF,TGTGCCTGGGGCCTACCAGGGAGCACCGGGGAGCTGTTTTTT,TRBJ2-2,.,.,TRBV30
CASGKAGTGLNEQFF,TGTGCCAGCGGTAAAGCCGGGACAGGGCTCAATGAGCAGTTCTTC,TRBJ2-1,TRBD1,.,TRBV6-1
CASSPADRDTGELFF,TGTGCCAGTAGTCCCGCCGACCGAGACACCGGGGAGCTGTTTTTT,TRBJ2-2,.,.,TRBV19
CASSYSTTGRTEAFF,TGTGCCAGCAGTTACTCTACTACAGGGCGGACTGAAGCTTTCTTT,TRBJ1-1,.,.,TRBV6-6